This record concerns one T cell receptor beta chain sequence. There is no known antigen for this receptor. No much larger clonotype is one base removed from it; base qualities were not supplied. The CDR3 regions of human TCRbeta chains were subjected to immunosequencing. The original pipeline was this. Repertoire TCRs were checked for matches against a reference library of SARS-CoV-2-specific TCRs that had been generated using the MIRA antigen-specificity platform. Breadth was defined as the fraction of unique TCRs that were SARS-CoV-2-associated. Depth was defined as the fraction of total T cells that were SARS-CoV-2-associated. Using the MIRA data, each spike-specific TCR was assigned both to the spike region to which the TCR was reactive and to a CD4 or CD8 class. Log10-transformed breadth and depth values were compared by one-way ANOVA with Sidak's multiple comparisons tests. TCRdb mirrors the immuneACCESS table, restricted to in-frame sequences. Some clones are absent from its copies; in checked studies, under half trace to an unresolved V gene, and the reason for the others is unknown. That table is the source of V, J and clone size, and D and trimming were worked out from the DNA. Here the sample has some 150,000 clones; 70% to 90% occur a single time. 5.4% of the sample comes from the top ten.

This sample is part of a study of T cell responses to AZD1222 COVID-19 vaccine (TCRdb year 2021). Looking at the study overall: A total of 233 trial participants underwent TCR sequencing, of whom some 210 received two doses of AZD1222 and about 26 received two doses of the MenACWY control vaccine. Trial participants were enrolled by age into subgroups of 18-55, 56-69 and 70-plus years, and about 150, 27 and 61 TCR-sequenced participants, respectively, were included in these subgroups.

Trimming takes 4 bases off V and 1 base off J; junction bases not matched to a gene: 7. The CDR3 measures 16 amino acids from cysteine to phenylalanine. The read is trimmed to its CDR3 DNA, 48 bases read in frame from base 1. CDR1 LGHDT and CDR2 YNNKEL are derived from the germline V gene (reference sequence). The time point tag for this specimen amounts to: about 28 days (+/-7) after the second vaccine dose. The label giving this sample's treatment or condition can be read as: meningococcal conjugate vaccine given as trial control. Vaccinee samples were obtained from the UK trials COV001 and COV002, which included a single-blind randomized controlled phase 2/3 trial of AZD1222 (ChAdOx1 nCoV-19) in healthy adults. For TCRbeta chain sequencing, PBMC samples from trial participants were taken at day 0 and at day 28 after the second dose. The study at large found these results: Epitopes outside the regions mutated in the B.1.351 and B.1.1.7 variants were reportedly recognized by nearly half of the unique spike-specific TCRs. In the small 56-69-year group, the increase in depth fell short of significance, most likely because of low power. Because no day 14 peak-response samples were available, repertoires were characterized only after the peak T cell response. A significant rise in spike-specific TCR breadth and depth was observed after two AZD1222 doses relative to day 0 and relative to MenACWY recipients. The whole spike protein was spanned by vaccine-associated CD4 TCRs, and dominant responses were seen in regions 160-218 and 743-854. Participants were mostly white British, with more females than males. The authors suggested clonal diversity may have been underestimated. Conclusions about previously exposed vaccinees are limited, since just a handful of AZD1222 recipients were seropositive for SARS-CoV-2 at baseline.

In this chain, TRBV3-1 (or the pseudogene TRBV3-2) is recombined with TRBJ2-4, with TRBD1 identical over 7 junction bases. Material: peripheral blood, obtained 28 days after the second dose of the MenACWY control vaccine. This sequence was found in an adult who received the MenACWY meningococcal vaccine as a control. CDR3 protein: CASSPTPDRAKNIQYF. The bases are TGTGCCAGCAGCCCCACCCCGGACAGGGCCAAAAACATTCAGTACTTC.